Described below is a single T cell receptor beta chain sequence and its context. Its target is unknown. The data derive from a study of blood T cells in healthy people across ages. A sample-barcoded 5' primer and a J-beta primer mix were used in a second PCR of about 7 to 12 cycles. From the 5' RACE reads, TCRdb called clonotypes with MiXCR, one entry per CDR3 protein. Altogether about 650,000 distinct CDR3 sequences are present, approximately 30% being singletons, with the ten largest covering approximately 15%. Germline-derived CDR1 and CDR2 are SEHNR and FQNEAQ (reference sequence). The CDR3 sequence is 15 residues long. Trimming took 6 bases from V and 6 from J; bases not matched to a gene: 9. The amount of total RNA extracted per sample was at least 5.5 micrograms. Study-level results: Per million T cells, TCR beta diversity dropped roughly linearly as age increased. There were more naive CD4+ cells and higher diversity in long-lived donors than in aged donors.

The clonotype was recovered from a woman older than 75 in good health. The genes are TRBV7-9 and TRBJ1-5, with 9 bases that match TRBD1. The sequenced sample consisted of blood. The CDR3 DNA reads as TGTGCCAGCAGTCAGGACAGGGGAGTAATTCAGCCCCAGCATTTT. Translated, it gives CASSQDRGVIQPQHF.